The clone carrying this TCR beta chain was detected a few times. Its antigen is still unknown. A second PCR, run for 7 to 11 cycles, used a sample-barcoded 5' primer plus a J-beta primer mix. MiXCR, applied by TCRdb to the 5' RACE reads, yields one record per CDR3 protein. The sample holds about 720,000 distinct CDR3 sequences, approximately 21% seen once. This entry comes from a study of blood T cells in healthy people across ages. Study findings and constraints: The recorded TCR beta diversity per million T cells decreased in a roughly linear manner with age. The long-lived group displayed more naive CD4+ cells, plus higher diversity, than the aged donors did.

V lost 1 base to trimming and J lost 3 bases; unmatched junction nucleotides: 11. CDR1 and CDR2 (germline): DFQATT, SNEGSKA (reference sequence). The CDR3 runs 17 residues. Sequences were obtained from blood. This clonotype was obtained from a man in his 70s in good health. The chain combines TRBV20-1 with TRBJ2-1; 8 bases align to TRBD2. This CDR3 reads CSARGGVAGGDYNEQFF. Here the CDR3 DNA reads TGCAGTGCTAGAGGTGGGGTGGCGGGAGGCGACTACAATGAGCAGTTCTTC.